Listed below are T cell receptor beta chains from one sample, sequenced in a study of tumor-infiltrating lymphocytes in localized non-small cell lung cancer. The assay was immunoSEQ multiplex PCR, and TCRdb's table has in-frame clones only and misses some. The sample contains roughly 3,300 clones, roughly three fifths of which appear only once. Sequenced: uninvolved lung tissue not adjacent to the tumor. The receptor set was obtained from a human donor with non-small cell lung cancer. The CDR3 runs from the conserved cysteine through the conserved F or W. The D gene is left open where the match is weak. Clone size appears in some rows only: once, few, many, or a class for an expanded clone.

>NA|TRBJ2-7|NA|TRBV5-1
TGCGCCAGCAGCTTGGGGCTGGACGGTACCTACGAGCAGTACTTC
CASSLGLDGTYEQYF
>NA|TRBJ1-1|NA|TRBV6-1
TGTGCCAGCAGTGGTTCAGGAGGTAACACTGAAGCTTTCTTT
CASSGSGGNTEAFF
>few|TRBJ2-3|NA|TRBV6-5
TGTGCCAGCAGTTTGCAGGGGCAGAGCACAGATACGCAGTATTTT
CASSLQGQSTDTQYF
>few|TRBJ1-1|NA|TRBV30
TGTGCCTGGAGTGTACGGGGGGTTGGAAGCACTGAAGCTTTCTTT
CAWSVRGVGSTEAFF
>few|TRBJ2-7|TRBD2|TRBV5-1
TGCGCCAGCAGAGTCTCGGGAGGGGAATTTTACGAGCAGTACTTC
CASRVSGGEFYEQYF
>NA|TRBJ1-1|TRBD1|TRBV11-1
TGTGCCAGCAGCTCCGACAGGGTCGGTGAAGCTTTCTTT
CASSSDRVGEAFF
>NA|TRBJ2-5|NA|TRBV19
TGTGCCAGTAGCATAGGGTTCGAGACCCAGTACTTC
CASSIGFETQYF
>medium-sized|TRBJ2-1|NA|TRBV9
TGTGCCAGCAACGGTGGGGGATACAATGAGCAGTTCTTC
CASNGGGYNEQFF
>few|TRBJ2-7|NA|TRBV27
TGTGCCAGCAGTTTGTACGGGACACCGAACTACGAGCAGTACTTC
CASSLYGTPNYEQYF
>NA|TRBJ2-1|NA|TRBV20-1
TGCAGTGCGCCGATTAATGAGCAGTTCTTC
CSAPINEQFF
>few|TRBJ2-7|NA|TRBV20-1
TGCAGTGCGAGAAGAGAACAGGGTTGGTTCTTC
CSARREQGWFF
>NA|TRBJ1-5|NA|TRBV30
TGTGCCTGGAGTGTGGGGGGGCTCGCGCAGCCCCAGCATTTT
CAWSVGGLAQPQHF
>NA|TRBJ1-4|NA|TRBV5-1
TGCGCCAGCAGCTTGAGCGGTCTCCGTGCAACTAATGAAAAACTGTTTTTT
CASSLSGLRATNEKLFF
>few|TRBJ1-2|TRBD1|TRBV7-3
TGTGCCAGCAGCGCATCCGGGACAGGCCTCTATGGCTACACCTTC
CASSASGTGLYGYTF
>NA|TRBJ2-2|TRBD1|TRBV2
TGTGCCAGCACACAGGGACAGGGAAGCACCGGGGAGCTGTTTTTT
CASTQGQGSTGELFF
>NA|TRBJ1-2|NA|TRBV7-8
TGTGCCAGCAGCTTCCAGGGGAACTATGGCTACACCTTC
CASSFQGNYGYTF
>NA|TRBJ1-3|NA|TRBV6-5
TGTGCCAGCAGTTATGCTAGACCGAGCTCTGGAAACACCATATATTTT
CASSYARPSSGNTIYF
>NA|TRBJ2-3|NA|TRBV7-6
TGTGCCAGCAGCTTAGAAGTCGGGGCGGGTCCTAGCACAGATACGCAGTATTTT
CASSLEVGAGPSTDTQYF
>NA|TRBJ1-2|NA|TRBV25-1
TGTGCCAGCAGTGAATCGACTTCCTGGGGATATGCCTACACCTTC
CASSESTSWGYAYTF
>few|TRBJ2-2|TRBD1|TRBV9
TGTGCCAGCAGCGTCCACAGGGGATTTCCCGGGGAGCTGTTTTTT
CASSVHRGFPGELFF
>few|TRBJ2-7|NA|TRBV9
TGTGCCAGCAGCGTAGCCAGCAGCATCTACGAGCAGTACTTC
CASSVASSIYEQYF
>NA|TRBJ2-1|NA|TRBV6-1
TGTGCCAGCAGTGAACGAGAAATGACCTACAATGAGCAGTTCTTC
CASSEREMTYNEQFF
>NA|TRBJ2-1|NA|TRBV4-1
TGCGCCAGCAGCCAAGATTGGAGCTCCTACAATGAGCAGTTCTTC
CASSQDWSSYNEQFF
>NA|TRBJ2-7|NA|TRBV7-2
TGTGCCAGCAGCTTAGTGGGGCCCCACTACGAGCAGTACTTC
CASSLVGPHYEQYF
>NA|TRBJ2-1|NA|TRBV20-1
TGCAGTGCTAGCCAACAGGCTGAGCAGTTCTTC
CSASQQAEQFF
>NA|TRBJ1-1|NA|TRBV29-1
TGCAGCGTTGATCAGGGACGGGGCACTGAAGCTTTCTTT
CSVDQGRGTEAFF
>NA|TRBJ1-1|TRBD1|TRBV28
TGTGCCAGCATCAGGGGGGGGGCTGCAACTGAAGCTTTCTTT
CASIRGGAATEAFF
>NA|TRBJ1-1|NA|TRBV29-1
TGCAGCGGGGCCAGGACCCATGAAGCTTTCTTT
CSGARTHEAFF
>NA|TRBJ1-2|TRBD1|TRBV19
TGTGCCAGTAGTTTTCCGGGACAGGGAGCCTATGGCTACACCTTC
CASSFPGQGAYGYTF
>NA|TRBJ2-7|NA|TRBV6-1
TGTGCCAGCAGTAAGGGGGGGGTCTACGAGCAGTACTTC
CASSKGGVYEQYF
>NA|TRBJ2-7|NA|TRBV29-1
TGCAGCGTTTACCGGGACGCTTCCTACGAGCAGTACTTC
CSVYRDASYEQYF
>NA|TRBJ2-7|NA|TRBV7-2
TGTGCCAGCAGCTTGTCTTTGGCAGCCTATGACGAGCAGTACTTC
CASSLSLAAYDEQYF
>NA|TRBJ2-1|NA|TRBV14
TGTGCCAGCAGCCAAGATAGTCTAGCGCATGAGCAGTTCTTC
CASSQDSLAHEQFF
>few|TRBJ2-1|NA|TRBV6-1
TGTGCCAGCAGTGAAATTCGACAGGCTGAGGGGCAGTTCTTC
CASSEIRQAEGQFF
>NA|TRBJ2-1|TRBD2|TRBV19
TGTGCCAGTAGTAGAGCTAGGCAAGCGGGAGGCAATGAGCAGTTCTTC
CASSRARQAGGNEQFF
>few|TRBJ2-7|NA|TRBV20-1
TGCAGTGCTAGACAGGGGCCCGAGCAGTACTTC
CSARQGPEQYF
>NA|TRBJ1-2|TRBD1|TRBV5-1
TGCGCCAGCAGCCAGATGACAGGGGATAGAGGCTACACCTTC
CASSQMTGDRGYTF
>NA|TRBJ1-2|TRBD1|TRBV5-1
TGCGCCAGCAGCTTGGCCGGGGACAGCTACTACACCTTC
CASSLAGDSYYTF
>NA|TRBJ1-5|TRBD1|TRBV5-4
TGTGCCAGCAGCGAGACCCCAGGGGGTAATCAGCCCCAGCATTTT
CASSETPGGNQPQHF
>NA|TRBJ2-7|TRBD2|TRBV11-2
TGTGCCAGCAGCTTAGGGGCTCGCGGGGGGTCCTACGAGCAGTACTTC
CASSLGARGGSYEQYF
>NA|TRBJ1-5|TRBD1|TRBV30
TGTGCCTGGAGTAAGACAGGGGGGCCCCAGCATTTT
CAWSKTGGPQHF